The rows below give T cell receptor beta chains drawn from one sample of a study of shared clonotypes between healthy human individuals. Profiling relied on immunoSEQ multiplex PCR, and the TCRdb table lists in-frame clones only, not all of them. The sample yields over 400,000 clones, over 70% seen once. Source material: PBMCs. These receptors were obtained from a woman in her 40s in good health. Some clones in this sample may be carry-over from other donors' samples. Both conserved end residues are part of each CDR3. The D gene is left open where the match is weak. Clone sizes are given selectively: once, few, many, or a class where the clone is expanded.

- | once | TRBJ2-6 | TRBV5-4 | CASSLGGPSGANVLTF | TGTGCCAGCAGCTTGGGGGGCCCCTCTGGGGCCAACGTCCTGACTTTC
- | - | TRBJ2-1 | TRBV15 | CATSRVPGFYNEQFF | TGTGCCACCAGCAGAGTTCCCGGGTTCTACAATGAGCAGTTCTTC
- | - | TRBJ2-1 | TRBV4-2 | CASSQDSSSEDNEQFF | TGTGCCAGCAGCCAAGATTCGTCTAGCGAGGACAATGAGCAGTTCTTC
TRBD2 | - | TRBJ2-7 | TRBV19 | CASRGSGRREQYF | TGTGCCAGTAGGGGTAGCGGGAGGCGGGAGCAGTACTTC
- | few | TRBJ2-5 | TRBV9 | CASSVGGMGETQYF | TGTGCCAGCAGCGTGGGGGGAATGGGAGAGACCCAGTACTTC
- | - | TRBJ2-1 | TRBV6-4 | CASSPTSEGANEQFF | TGTGCCAGCAGTCCAACTAGCGAGGGGGCCAATGAGCAGTTCTTC
TRBD2 | - | TRBJ2-1 | TRBV27 | CASSSGRGYNEQFF | TGTGCCAGCAGTTCTGGGAGGGGCTACAATGAGCAGTTCTTC
- | - | TRBJ2-7 | TRBV27 | CASSYKRNSYEQYF | TGTGCCAGCAGTTATAAGCGGAACTCCTACGAGCAGTACTTC
- | few | TRBJ1-1 | TRBV28 | CASSLVQGEGFTEAFF | TGTGCCAGCAGTTTGGTACAGGGAGAAGGTTTCACTGAAGCTTTCTTT
- | - | TRBJ2-7 | TRBV27 | CASKYHNAPSYEQYF | TGTGCCAGCAAGTATCATAATGCCCCCTCCTACGAGCAGTACTTC
- | - | TRBJ2-7 | TRBV28 | CASSRGGVSGEQYF | TGTGCCAGCAGCAGGGGGGGCGTCTCGGGCGAGCAGTACTTC
TRBD2 | - | TRBJ2-3 | TRBV4-2 | CASSKASGSGTDTQYF | TGTGCCAGCAGCAAGGCTAGCGGGAGCGGCACAGATACGCAGTATTTT
TRBD2 | - | TRBJ2-7 | TRBV27 | CASSPRTSGRYEQYF | TGTGCCAGCAGTCCCCGGACTAGCGGGAGGTACGAGCAGTACTTC
- | - | TRBJ1-1 | TRBV18 | CASSPLANDRLATEAFF | TGTGCCAGCTCACCACTGGCGAATGACAGATTGGCCACTGAAGCTTTCTTT
TRBD2 | - | TRBJ2-7 | TRBV7-2 | CASSLAGLTLSYEQYF | TGTGCCAGCAGCTTAGCGGGACTAACCCTTTCCTACGAGCAGTACTTC
- | - | TRBJ1-5 | TRBV6-5 | CASSYGLSRPQHF | TGTGCCAGCAGTTACGGACTTTCTAGGCCCCAGCATTTT
TRBD2 | - | TRBJ2-7 | TRBV7-6 | CASSAGGTSYDSAYEQYF | TGTGCCAGCAGCGCCGGAGGGACTAGCTACGACTCGGCCTACGAGCAGTACTTC
- | - | TRBJ2-4 | TRBV2 | CASTLDSQLAKNIQYF | TGTGCCAGCACCCTGGACAGTCAACTAGCCAAAAACATTCAGTACTTC
TRBD1 | - | TRBJ2-5 | TRBV7-2 | CASSFGDRGETQYF | TGTGCCAGCAGCTTTGGTGACAGGGGAGAGACCCAGTACTTC
TRBD2 | - | TRBJ2-7 | TRBV28 | CASTLAGRPGGEQYF | TGTGCCAGCACTCTAGCGGGACGTCCTGGAGGCGAGCAGTACTTC
- | - | TRBJ2-7 | TRBV29-1 | CSVGTAYEQYF | TGCAGCGTTGGGACAGCCTACGAGCAGTACTTC
TRBD1 | - | TRBJ2-3 | TRBV28 | CASIGTGRADTQYF | TGTGCCAGCATAGGGACAGGGCGCGCAGATACGCAGTATTTT
- | - | TRBJ1-1 | TRBV11-2 | CASSNVPLQAFF | TGTGCCAGCAGCAACGTCCCACTTCAGGCTTTCTTT
- | - | TRBJ2-3 | TRBV5-1 | CASRSADTQYF | TGCGCCAGCAGGTCTGCAGATACGCAGTATTTT
- | - | TRBJ1-2 | TRBV18 | CASSPEAESGYTF | TGTGCCAGCTCTCCTGAAGCAGAGTCTGGCTACACCTTC